The clone carrying this TCR beta chain came up once. This record belongs to a study of T cell changes during pregnancy in multiple sclerosis. Measured with immunoSEQ multiplex PCR; TCRdb has only the in-frame clones, and not every one. The profile shows 60,000 to 90,000 clones, around 91% of them singletons. The source of this sequence is a female donor with multiple sclerosis, enrolled in a pregnancy study. Material: peripheral blood, obtained before pregnancy.

CDR3 in amino acids: CASSIQGWGSGANVLTF. The CDR3 DNA sequence: TGTGCCAGTAGTATCCAGGGATGGGGCTCTGGGGCCAACGTCCTGACTTTC. This chain uses TRBV19 with TRBJ2-6; a possible D gene is TRBD1 (5 bases). The CDR3 is made up of 17 amino acids. Germline V gene sequence: CDR1 LNHDA, CDR2 SQIVND (reference sequence). Between the trimmed V and J ends, which lost 3 bases and 0 bases, there was a span of 12 bases.